These T cell receptor beta chains were read from a single sample in a study of T cell responses to AZD1222 COVID-19 vaccine. The repertoire was sequenced with immunoSEQ multiplex PCR; TCRdb's copy has only in-frame clones and lacks some. The sample consists of some 140,000 clones, about 90% of them appearing once. This specimen consisted of peripheral blood, obtained on day 0 of AZD1222 vaccination. Receptors originate from an adult in good health. CDR3s include the opening cysteine and the closing phenylalanine or tryptophan.

v_call,j_call,cdr3_aa
TRBV2,TRBJ1-5,CASRGNPNSNQPQHF
TRBV19,TRBJ1-2,CASRGDKLGDGYTF
TRBV27,TRBJ1-2,CASSPTSRSTDYGYTF
TRBV7-2,TRBJ1-6,CASSLMGVGQGYNSPLHF
TRBV4-2,TRBJ2-7,CASSQDSLSQYF
TRBV6-4,TRBJ2-3,CASSTIAGSTDTQYF
TRBV28,TRBJ1-1,CASSLLGSTEAFF
TRBV6-1,TRBJ2-7,CASSDRVEQYF
TRBV28,TRBJ1-2,CASSLQSYYGYTF
TRBV28,TRBJ1-2,CASSLGQGNYGYTF
TRBV5-1,TRBJ1-1,CASSLLTSNTEAFF
TRBV27,TRBJ2-7,CASSLGSTYEQYF
TRBV12-3/TRBV12-4,TRBJ1-2,CASSLTVERGYTF
TRBV4-1,TRBJ2-3,CASSLIPGQANTDTQYF
TRBV4-3,TRBJ1-6,CASSQEEGGNSPLHF
TRBV6-2/TRBV6-3,TRBJ1-2,CASSYSGGGGYTF
TRBV6-2/TRBV6-3,TRBJ2-7,CASSRSGVLYEQYF
TRBV5-1,TRBJ1-1,CASSYGGQNTEAFF
TRBV14,TRBJ1-6,CASSHIGVGVSRNSPLHF
TRBV6-5,TRBJ1-1,CASSHRGTEAFF
TRBV5-1,TRBJ1-1,CASSAIQGANTEAFF
TRBV5-1,TRBJ1-1,CASSNLRGITEAFF
TRBV5-6,TRBJ1-2,CASTPPGGYYGYTF
TRBV5-4,TRBJ1-1,CASSADWRGANTEAFF
TRBV11-2,TRBJ1-4,CASSLDGRSTNEKLFF
TRBV5-6,TRBJ1-5,CASSLLGTEGDQPQHF
TRBV30,TRBJ1-4,CAWSVPGGTGKLFF
TRBV11-2,TRBJ2-1,CASLGLAASSYNEQFF
TRBV9,TRBJ1-1,CASSVVRGFTEAFF
TRBV12-3/TRBV12-4,TRBJ1-2,CASNRRSRGYTF
TRBV3-1/TRBV3-2,TRBJ2-3,CASSNSQGEERDTQYF
TRBV7-8,TRBJ1-4,CASSLYPSKGRRNEKLFF
TRBV5-1,TRBJ1-1,CASSRITGTGEFGTEAFF
TRBV18,TRBJ1-1,CASSSTGGTEAFF
TRBV5-1,TRBJ1-2,CASSTGGHGYTF
TRBV11-2,TRBJ1-6,CASSSNRGRVGNSPLHF
TRBV19,TRBJ2-7,CASSSLRDSRSYEQYF
TRBV27,TRBJ2-5,CASKLDWREHQETQYF
TRBV7-2,TRBJ1-1,CASSIYTEAFF
TRBV7-8,TRBJ1-2,CASSLGGLGSNYGYTF
TRBV5-4,TRBJ1-2,CASSLGAGGDPSGYTF
TRBV5-1,TRBJ2-7,CASSYRDREVVQYF
TRBV7-2,TRBJ1-4,CASSLQGNNEKLFF